This T cell receptor (beta chain) originates from a study of cytomegalovirus exposure and HLA in healthy donors. In regard to this clone: Antigen unknown.

General study results and limits: The authors excluded some V segments, including TRBV6-2 and TRBV6-3, as indistinguishable. According to reports, the classifier identified cytomegalovirus status with high specificity and sensitivity. Later on, a genetic analysis was performed. It linked a missense variant in DCLRE1C with V- and J-gene trimming of TCR beta.

CDR1 LNHDA and CDR2 SQIVND come from the germline V gene (reference sequence). This CDR3 region has 16 residues. J was trimmed by 5 bases and V by 6 bases; bases with no gene match: 13. PCR used 60 Vbeta primers and 13 Jbeta primers. Profiling relied on immunoSEQ multiplex PCR, and the TCRdb table lists in-frame clones only, not all of them. Here the sample spans approximately 140,000 clones, approximately 80% being singletons. The rearrangement links TRBV19 to TRBJ2-1; 7 bases fit TRBD2. The source is a male donor in good health and CMV-seronegative. The sequencing sample was made of PBMCs. The CDR3 region is CASRALGGSNHNEQFF. The CDR3 region has the DNA TGTGCCAGTAGAGCCTTGGGCGGGAGTAACCACAATGAGCAGTTCTTC.